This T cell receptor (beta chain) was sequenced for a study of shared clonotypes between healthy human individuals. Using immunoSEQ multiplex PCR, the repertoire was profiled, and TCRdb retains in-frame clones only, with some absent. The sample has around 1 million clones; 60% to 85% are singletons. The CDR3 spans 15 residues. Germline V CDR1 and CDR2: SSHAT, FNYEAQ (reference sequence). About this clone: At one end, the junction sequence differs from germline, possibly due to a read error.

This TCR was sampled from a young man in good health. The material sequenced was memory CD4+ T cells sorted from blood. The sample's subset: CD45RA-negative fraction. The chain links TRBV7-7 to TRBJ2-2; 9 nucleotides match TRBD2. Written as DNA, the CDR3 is TGTGCTAGCAGCGCTAGCGGGACGAACACCGGGGAGCTGTTTTTT. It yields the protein CASSASGTNTGELFF.